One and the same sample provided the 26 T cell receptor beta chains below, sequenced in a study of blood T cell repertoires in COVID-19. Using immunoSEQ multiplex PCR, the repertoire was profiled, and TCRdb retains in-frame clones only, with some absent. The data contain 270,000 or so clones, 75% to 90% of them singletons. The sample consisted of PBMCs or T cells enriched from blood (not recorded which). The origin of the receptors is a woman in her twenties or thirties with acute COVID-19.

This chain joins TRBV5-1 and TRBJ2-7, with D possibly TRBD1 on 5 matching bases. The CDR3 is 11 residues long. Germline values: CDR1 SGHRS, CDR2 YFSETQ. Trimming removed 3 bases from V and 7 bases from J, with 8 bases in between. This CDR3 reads CASSSDREQYF. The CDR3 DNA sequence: TGCGCCAGCAGCTCCGACAGAGAGCAGTACTTC.

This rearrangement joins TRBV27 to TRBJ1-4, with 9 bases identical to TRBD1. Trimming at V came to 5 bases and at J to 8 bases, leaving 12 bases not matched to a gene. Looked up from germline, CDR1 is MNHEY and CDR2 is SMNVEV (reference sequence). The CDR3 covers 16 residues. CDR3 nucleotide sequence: TGTGCCAGCAGTCTCTCCCCACAGGGGGCGAAAGAAAAACTGTTTTTT. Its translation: CASSLSPQGAKEKLFF.

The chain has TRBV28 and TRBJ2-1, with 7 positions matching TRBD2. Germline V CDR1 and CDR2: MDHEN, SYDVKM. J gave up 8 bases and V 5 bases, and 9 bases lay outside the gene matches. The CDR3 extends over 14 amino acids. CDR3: CASSPGGGKDEQFF. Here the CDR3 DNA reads TGTGCCAGCAGTCCCGGCGGGGGTAAGGATGAGCAGTTCTTC.

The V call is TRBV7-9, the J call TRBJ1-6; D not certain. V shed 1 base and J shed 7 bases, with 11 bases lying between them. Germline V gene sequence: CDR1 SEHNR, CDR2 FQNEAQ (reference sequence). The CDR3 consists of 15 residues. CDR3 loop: CASSLGDNVNSPLHF. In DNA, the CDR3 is TGTGCCAGCAGCTTAGGAGACAACGTCAATTCACCCCTCCACTTT.

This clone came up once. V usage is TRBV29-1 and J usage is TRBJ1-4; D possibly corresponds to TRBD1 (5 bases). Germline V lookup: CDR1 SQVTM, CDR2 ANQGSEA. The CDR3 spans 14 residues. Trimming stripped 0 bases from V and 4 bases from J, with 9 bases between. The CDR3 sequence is CSVEETADNEKLFF. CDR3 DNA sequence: TGCAGCGTTGAAGAGACAGCAGATAATGAAAAACTGTTTTTT. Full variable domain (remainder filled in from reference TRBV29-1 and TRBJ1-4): SAVISQKPSRDICQRGTSLTIQCQVDSQVTMMFWYRQQPGQSLTLIATANQGSEATYESGFVIDKFPISRPNLTFSTLTVSNMSPEDSSIYLCSVEETADNEKLFFGSGTQLSVL.

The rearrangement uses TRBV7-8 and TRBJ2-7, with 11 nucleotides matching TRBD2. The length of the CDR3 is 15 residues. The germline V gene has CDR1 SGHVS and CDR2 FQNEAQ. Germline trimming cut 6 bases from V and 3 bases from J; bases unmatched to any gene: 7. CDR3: CASRTGTSGIYEQYF. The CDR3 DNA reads TGTGCCAGCAGGACCGGGACTAGCGGAATCTACGAGCAGTACTTC.

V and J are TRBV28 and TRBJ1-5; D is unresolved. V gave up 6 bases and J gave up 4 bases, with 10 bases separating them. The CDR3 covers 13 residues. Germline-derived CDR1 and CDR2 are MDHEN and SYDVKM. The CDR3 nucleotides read TGTGCCAGCAGATACCTCCAGAATCAGCCCCAGCATTTT. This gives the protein CASRYLQNQPQHF.

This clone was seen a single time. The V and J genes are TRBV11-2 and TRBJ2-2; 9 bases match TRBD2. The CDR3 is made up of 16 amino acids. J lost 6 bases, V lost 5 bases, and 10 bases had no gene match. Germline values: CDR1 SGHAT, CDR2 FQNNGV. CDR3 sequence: CASSLGGSGRPGELFF. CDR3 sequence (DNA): TGTGCCAGCAGCCTCGGGGGTAGCGGGAGACCCGGGGAGCTGTTTTTT.

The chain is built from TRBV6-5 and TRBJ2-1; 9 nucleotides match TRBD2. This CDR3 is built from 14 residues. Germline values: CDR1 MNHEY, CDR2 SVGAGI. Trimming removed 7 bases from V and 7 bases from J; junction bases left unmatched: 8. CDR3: CASMNSGRTNEQFF. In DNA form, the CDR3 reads TGTGCCAGCATGAATAGCGGGAGAACGAATGAGCAGTTCTTC.

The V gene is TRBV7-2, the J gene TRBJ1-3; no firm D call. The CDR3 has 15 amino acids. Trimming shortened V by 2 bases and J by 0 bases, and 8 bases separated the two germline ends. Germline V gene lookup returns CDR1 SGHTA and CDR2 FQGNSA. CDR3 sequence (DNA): TGTGCCAGCAGCTTAAATGGCATCTCTGGAAACACCATATATTTT. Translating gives CASSLNGISGNTIYF.

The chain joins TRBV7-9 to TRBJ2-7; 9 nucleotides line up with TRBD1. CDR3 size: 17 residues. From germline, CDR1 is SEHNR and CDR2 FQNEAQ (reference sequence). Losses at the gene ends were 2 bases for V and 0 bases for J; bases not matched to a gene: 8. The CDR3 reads CASSLSGQGHTSYEQYF. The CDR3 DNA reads TGTGCCAGCAGCTTATCGGGACAGGGACACACCTCCTACGAGCAGTACTTC.

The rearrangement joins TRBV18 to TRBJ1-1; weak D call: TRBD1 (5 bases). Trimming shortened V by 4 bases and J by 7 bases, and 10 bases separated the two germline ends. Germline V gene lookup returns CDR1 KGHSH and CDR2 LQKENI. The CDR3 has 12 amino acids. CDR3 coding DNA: TGTGCCAGCTCACTGAGACAGCATGAAGCTTTCTTT. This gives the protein CASSLRQHEAFF.

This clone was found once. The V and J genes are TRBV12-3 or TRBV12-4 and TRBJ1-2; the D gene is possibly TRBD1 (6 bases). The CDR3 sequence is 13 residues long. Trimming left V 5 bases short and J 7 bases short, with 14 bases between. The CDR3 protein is CASSPPGESGYTF. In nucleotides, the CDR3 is TGTGCCAGCAGTCCTCCAGGGGAGAGTGGCTACACCTTC.

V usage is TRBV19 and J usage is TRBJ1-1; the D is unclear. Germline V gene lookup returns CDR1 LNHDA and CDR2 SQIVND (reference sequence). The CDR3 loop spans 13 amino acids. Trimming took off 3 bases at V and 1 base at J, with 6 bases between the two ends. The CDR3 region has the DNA TGTGCCAGTAGTATCGGGGAGAACACTGAAGCTTTCTTT. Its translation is CASSIGENTEAFF.

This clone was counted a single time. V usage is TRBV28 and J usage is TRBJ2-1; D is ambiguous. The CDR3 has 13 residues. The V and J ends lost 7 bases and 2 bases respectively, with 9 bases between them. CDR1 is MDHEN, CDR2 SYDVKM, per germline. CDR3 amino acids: CASTRATYNEQFF. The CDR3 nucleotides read TGTGCCAGCACTCGCGCCACCTACAATGAGCAGTTCTTC.

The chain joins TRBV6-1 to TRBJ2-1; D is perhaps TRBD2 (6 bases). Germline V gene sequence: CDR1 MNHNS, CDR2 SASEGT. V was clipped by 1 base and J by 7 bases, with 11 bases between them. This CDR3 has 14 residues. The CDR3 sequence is CASSEEGTPNEQFF. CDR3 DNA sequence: TGTGCCAGCAGTGAAGAGGGGACTCCAAATGAGCAGTTCTTC.

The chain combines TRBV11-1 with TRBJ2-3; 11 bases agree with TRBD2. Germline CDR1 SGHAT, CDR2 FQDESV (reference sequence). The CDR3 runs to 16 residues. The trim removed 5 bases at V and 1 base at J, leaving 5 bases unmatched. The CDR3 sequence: CASSPLAGVGTDTQYF. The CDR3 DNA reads TGTGCCAGCAGCCCACTAGCGGGAGTGGGCACAGATACGCAGTATTTT.

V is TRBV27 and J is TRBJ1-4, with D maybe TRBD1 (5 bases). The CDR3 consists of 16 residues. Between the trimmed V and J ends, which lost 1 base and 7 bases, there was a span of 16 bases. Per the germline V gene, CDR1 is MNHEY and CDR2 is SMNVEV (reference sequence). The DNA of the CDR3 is TGTGCCAGCAGTTTATGGGCCCCAAGGGGCAGTGAAAAACTGTTTTTT. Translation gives CASSLWAPRGSEKLFF.

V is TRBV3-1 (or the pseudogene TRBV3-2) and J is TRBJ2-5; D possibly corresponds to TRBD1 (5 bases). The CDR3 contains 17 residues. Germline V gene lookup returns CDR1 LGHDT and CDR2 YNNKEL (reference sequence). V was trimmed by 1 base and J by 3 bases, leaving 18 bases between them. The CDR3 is CASSQARPGTGEETQYF. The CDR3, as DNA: TGTGCCAGCAGCCAAGCGCGACCAGGAACAGGTGAAGAGACCCAGTACTTC.

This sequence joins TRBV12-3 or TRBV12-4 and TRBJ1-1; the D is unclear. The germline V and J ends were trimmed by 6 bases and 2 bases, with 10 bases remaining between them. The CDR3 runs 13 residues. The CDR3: CASSFTLNTEAFF. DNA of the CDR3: TGTGCCAGCAGCTTTACATTAAACACTGAAGCTTTCTTT.

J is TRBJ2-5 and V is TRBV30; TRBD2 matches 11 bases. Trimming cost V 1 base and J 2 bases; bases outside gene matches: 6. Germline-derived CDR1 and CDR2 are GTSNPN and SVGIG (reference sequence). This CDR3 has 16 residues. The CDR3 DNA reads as TGTGCCTGGAGTGAAGGACTAGCGGGTGGGCAAGAGACCCAGTACTTC. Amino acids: CAWSEGLAGGQETQYF.

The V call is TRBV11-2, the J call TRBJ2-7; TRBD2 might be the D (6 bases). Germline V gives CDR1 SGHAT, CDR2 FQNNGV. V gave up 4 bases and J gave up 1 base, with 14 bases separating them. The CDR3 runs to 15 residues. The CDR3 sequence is CASSSQGGGSYEQYF. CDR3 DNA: TGTGCCAGCAGCTCCCAGGGAGGAGGGTCCTACGAGCAGTACTTC.

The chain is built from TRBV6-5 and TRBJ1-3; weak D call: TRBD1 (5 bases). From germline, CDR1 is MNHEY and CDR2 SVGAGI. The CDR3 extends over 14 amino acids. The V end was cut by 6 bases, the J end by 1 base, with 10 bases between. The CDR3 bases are TGTGCCAGCAGCTACGGGACTTCTGGAAACACCATATATTTT. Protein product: CASSYGTSGNTIYF.

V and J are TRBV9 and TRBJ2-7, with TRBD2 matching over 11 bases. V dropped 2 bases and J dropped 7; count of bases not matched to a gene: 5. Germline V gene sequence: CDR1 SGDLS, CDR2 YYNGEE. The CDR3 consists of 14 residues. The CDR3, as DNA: TGTGCCAGCAGCGTTAGCGGGAGGGTCGGGGAGCAGTACTTC. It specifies CASSVSGRVGEQYF. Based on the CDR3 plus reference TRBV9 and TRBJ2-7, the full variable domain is DSGVTQTPKHLITATGQRVTLRCSPRSGDLSVYWYQQSLDQGLQFLIQYYNGEERAKGNILERFSAQQFPDLHSELNLSSLELGDSALYFCASSVSGRVGEQYFGPGTRLTVT.

The CDR3 spells CAISESIGTVSNQPQHF. The CDR3 nucleotides read TGTGCCATCAGTGAGTCGATAGGGACAGTTAGCAATCAGCCCCAGCATTTT. The chain uses TRBV10-3 and TRBJ1-5; 7 bases are a match to TRBD1. The CDR3 runs 17 residues. After removal of 0 bases from V and 0 bases from J, the junction contained 5 bases not matched to a gene. Germline V gene lookup returns CDR1 ENHRY and CDR2 SYGVKD.

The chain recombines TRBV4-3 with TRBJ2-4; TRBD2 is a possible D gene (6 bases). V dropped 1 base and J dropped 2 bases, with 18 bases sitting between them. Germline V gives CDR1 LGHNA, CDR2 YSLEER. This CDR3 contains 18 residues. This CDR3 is CASSQGAQRGMTKNIQYF. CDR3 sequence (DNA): TGCGCCAGCAGCCAAGGGGCCCAACGGGGGATGACCAAAAACATTCAGTACTTC.